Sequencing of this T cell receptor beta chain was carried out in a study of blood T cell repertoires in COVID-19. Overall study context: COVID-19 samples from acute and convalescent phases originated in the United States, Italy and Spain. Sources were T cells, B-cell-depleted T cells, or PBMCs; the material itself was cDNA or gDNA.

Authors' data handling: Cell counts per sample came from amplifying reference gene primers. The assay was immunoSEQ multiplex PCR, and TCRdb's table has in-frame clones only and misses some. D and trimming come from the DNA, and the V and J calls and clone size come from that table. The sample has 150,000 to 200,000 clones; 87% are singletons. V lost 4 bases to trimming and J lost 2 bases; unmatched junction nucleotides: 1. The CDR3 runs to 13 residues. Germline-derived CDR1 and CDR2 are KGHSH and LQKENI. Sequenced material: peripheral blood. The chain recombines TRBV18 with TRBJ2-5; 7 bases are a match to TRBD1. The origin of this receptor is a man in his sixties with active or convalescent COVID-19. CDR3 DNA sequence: TGTGCCAGCTCACAGGGACAGCAAGAGACCCAGTACTTC. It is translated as CASSQGQQETQYF.